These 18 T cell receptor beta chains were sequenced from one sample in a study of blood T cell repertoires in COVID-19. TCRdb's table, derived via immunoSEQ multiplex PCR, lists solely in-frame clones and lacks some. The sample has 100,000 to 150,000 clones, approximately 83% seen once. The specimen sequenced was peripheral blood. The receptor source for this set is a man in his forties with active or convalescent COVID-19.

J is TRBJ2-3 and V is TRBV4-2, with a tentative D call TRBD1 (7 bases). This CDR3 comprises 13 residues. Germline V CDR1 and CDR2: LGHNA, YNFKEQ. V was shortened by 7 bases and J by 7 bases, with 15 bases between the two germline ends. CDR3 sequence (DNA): TGTGCCAGCAAGGAGGGGGCGGTGAATACGCAGTATTTT. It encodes CASKEGAVNTQYF.

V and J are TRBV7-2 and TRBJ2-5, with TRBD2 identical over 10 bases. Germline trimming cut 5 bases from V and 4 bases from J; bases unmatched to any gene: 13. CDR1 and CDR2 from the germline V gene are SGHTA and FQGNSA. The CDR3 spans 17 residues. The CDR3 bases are TGTGCCAGCAGCCGGCCCGTGAGCGGGGGGGCCCGAGAGACCCAGTACTTC. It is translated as CASSRPVSGGARETQYF.

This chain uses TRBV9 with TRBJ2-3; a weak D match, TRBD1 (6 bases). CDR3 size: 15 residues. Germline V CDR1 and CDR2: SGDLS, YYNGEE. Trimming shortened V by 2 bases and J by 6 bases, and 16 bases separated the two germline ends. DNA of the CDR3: TGTGCCAGCAGCGTCGGCCAGGGGAATTGGGATACGCAGTATTTT. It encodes CASSVGQGNWDTQYF.

CDR3 amino acids: CAISEGSGDSYEQYF. The CDR3 DNA follows: TGTGCCATCAGTGAAGGCAGCGGCGACTCCTACGAGCAGTACTTC. V gene TRBV10-3 combines with J gene TRBJ2-7; the D gene is possibly TRBD2 (5 bases). Trimming took off 3 bases at V and 0 bases at J, with 12 bases between the two ends. The CDR3 length is 15 residues. CDR1 and CDR2 (germline): ENHRY, SYGVKD.

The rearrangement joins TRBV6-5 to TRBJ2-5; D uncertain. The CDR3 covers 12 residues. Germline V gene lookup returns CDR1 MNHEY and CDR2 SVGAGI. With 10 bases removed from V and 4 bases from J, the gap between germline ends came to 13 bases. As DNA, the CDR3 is TGTGCCACCAAGAATACTGTAGAGACCCAGTACTTC. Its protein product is CATKNTVETQYF.

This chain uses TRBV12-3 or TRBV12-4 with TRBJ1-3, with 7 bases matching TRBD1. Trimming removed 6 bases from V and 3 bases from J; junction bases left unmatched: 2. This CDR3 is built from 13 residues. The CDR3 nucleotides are TGTGCCAGCAGAGACAGGGTTGGAAACACCATATATTTT. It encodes CASRDRVGNTIYF.

CDR3 region: CASSMYSTDTQYF. CDR3 nucleotide sequence: TGTGCCAGCAGCATGTATAGCACAGATACGCAGTATTTT. The rearrangement links TRBV7-2 to TRBJ2-3; D unclear. Germline values: CDR1 SGHTA, CDR2 FQGNSA. V lost 5 bases and J 0 bases, leaving 6 bases between the germline ends. CDR3 size: 13 residues.

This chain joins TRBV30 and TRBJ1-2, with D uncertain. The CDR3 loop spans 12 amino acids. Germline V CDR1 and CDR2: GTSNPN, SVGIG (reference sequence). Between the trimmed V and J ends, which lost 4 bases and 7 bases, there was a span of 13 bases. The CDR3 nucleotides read TGTGCCTGGATGGACGGACTGGGTGGCTACACCTTC. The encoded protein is CAWMDGLGGYTF.

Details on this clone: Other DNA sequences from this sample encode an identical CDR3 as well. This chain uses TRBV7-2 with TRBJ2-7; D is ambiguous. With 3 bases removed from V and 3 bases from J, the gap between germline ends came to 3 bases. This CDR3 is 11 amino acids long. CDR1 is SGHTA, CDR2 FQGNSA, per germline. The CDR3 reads CASSFLYEQYF. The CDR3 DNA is TGTGCCAGCAGCTTCCTCTACGAGCAGTACTTC.

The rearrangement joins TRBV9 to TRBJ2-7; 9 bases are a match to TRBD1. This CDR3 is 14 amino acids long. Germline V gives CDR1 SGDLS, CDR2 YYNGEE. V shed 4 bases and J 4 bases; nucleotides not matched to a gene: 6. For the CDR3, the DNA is TGTGCCAGCAGCTCCGGACAGGGGTTTTACGAGCAGTACTTC. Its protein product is CASSSGQGFYEQYF.

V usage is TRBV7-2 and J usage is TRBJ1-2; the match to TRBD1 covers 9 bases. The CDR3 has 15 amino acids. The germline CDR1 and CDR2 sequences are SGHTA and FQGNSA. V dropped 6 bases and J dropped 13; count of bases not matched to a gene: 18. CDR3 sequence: CASSQTTGGAILSTF. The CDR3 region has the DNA TGTGCCAGCAGTCAGACAACAGGGGGCGCCATTTTGAGCACCTTC.

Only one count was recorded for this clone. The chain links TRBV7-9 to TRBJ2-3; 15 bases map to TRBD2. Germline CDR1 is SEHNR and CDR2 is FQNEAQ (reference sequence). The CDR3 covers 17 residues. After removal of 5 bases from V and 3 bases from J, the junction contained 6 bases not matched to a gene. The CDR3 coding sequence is TGTGCCAGCAGCCCTTGGACTAGCGGGGGGGCTACAGATACGCAGTATTTT. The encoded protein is CASSPWTSGGATDTQYF.

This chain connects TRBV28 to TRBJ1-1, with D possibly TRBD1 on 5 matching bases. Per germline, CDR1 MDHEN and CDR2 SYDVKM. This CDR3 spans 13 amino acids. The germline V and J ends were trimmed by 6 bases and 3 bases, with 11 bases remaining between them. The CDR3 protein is CASRSRGHTEAFF. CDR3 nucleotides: TGTGCCAGCAGATCAAGGGGCCACACTGAAGCTTTCTTT. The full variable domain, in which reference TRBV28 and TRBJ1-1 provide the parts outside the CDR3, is DVKVTQSSRYLVKRTGEKVFLECVQDMDHENMFWYRQDPGLGLRLIYFSYDVKMKEKGDIPEGYSVSREKKERFSLILESASTNQTSMYLCASRSRGHTEAFFGQGTRLTVV.

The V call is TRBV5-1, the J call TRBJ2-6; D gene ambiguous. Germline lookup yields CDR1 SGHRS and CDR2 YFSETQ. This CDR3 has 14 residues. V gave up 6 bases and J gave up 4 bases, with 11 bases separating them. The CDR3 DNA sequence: TGCGCCAGCACAGTTGTTGCCGGGGCCAACGTCCTGACTTTC. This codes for CASTVVAGANVLTF.

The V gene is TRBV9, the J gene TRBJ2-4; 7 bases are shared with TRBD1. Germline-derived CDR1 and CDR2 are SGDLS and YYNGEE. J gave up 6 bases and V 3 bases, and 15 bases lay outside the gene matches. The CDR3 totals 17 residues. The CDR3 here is CASSADGTEGRRNIQYF. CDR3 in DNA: TGTGCCAGCAGCGCCGACGGGACAGAGGGCCGGAGAAACATTCAGTACTTC. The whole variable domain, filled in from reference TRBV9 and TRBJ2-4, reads DSGVTQTPKHLITATGQRVTLRCSPRSGDLSVYWYQQSLDQGLQFLIQYYNGEERAKGNILERFSAQQFPDLHSELNLSSLELGDSALYFCASSADGTEGRRNIQYFGAGTRLSVL.

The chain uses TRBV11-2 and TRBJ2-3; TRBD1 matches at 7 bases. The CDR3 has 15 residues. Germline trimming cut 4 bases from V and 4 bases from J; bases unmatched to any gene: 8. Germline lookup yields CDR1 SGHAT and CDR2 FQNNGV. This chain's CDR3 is CASSSNARGSDTQYF. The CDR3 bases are TGTGCCAGCAGCTCGAATGCCAGGGGGTCAGATACGCAGTATTTT. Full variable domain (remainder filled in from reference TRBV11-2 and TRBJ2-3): EAGVAQSPRYKIIEKRQSVAFWCNPISGHATLYWYQQILGQGPKLLIQFQNNGVVDDSQLPKDRFSAERLKGVDSTLKIQPAKLEDSAVYLCASSSNARGSDTQYFGPGTRLTVL.

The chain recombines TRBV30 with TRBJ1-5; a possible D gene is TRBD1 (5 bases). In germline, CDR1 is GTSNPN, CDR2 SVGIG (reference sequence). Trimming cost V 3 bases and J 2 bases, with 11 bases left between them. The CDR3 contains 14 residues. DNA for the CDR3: TGTGCCTGGAGCGGGGGAAAGGGCAATCAGCCCCAGCATTTT. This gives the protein CAWSGGKGNQPQHF.

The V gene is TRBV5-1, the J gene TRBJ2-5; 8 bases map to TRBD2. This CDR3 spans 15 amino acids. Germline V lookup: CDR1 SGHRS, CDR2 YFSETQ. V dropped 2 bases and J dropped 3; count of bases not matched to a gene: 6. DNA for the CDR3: TGCGCCAGCAGCTTCATTGGACTAGCAGAAGAGACCCAGTACTTC. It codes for CASSFIGLAEETQYF.